This T cell receptor beta chain was sequenced for a study of blood T cells in healthy people across ages. Study-wide points: Since the PBMCs were unsorted, naive and antigen-experienced cells could not be conclusively compared.

Alongside a J-beta primer mix, a sample-barcoded 5' primer served in a second PCR lasting roughly 6 to 11 cycles. Each cDNA molecule carried a tag from a template-switch adaptor that contained 12 random nucleotides. In TCRdb, the 5' RACE reads were re-called with MiXCR into one record per CDR3 protein. The sample holds hundreds of thousands of distinct CDR3 sequences, 55% to 65% seen once. The germline V gene encodes CDR1 LGHNA and CDR2 YSLEER. The CDR3 has 17 amino acids. V lost 0 bases and J lost 3, with 18 bases in between. Comment on this clonotype: The target antigen is unknown.

The donors, aged roughly 6 to 95, were healthy Caucasians from Russia. Samples each had at least 5.5 micrograms of total RNA extracted. Sequencing was performed on blood. The V and J genes are TRBV4-3 and TRBJ2-7; D gene uncertain. The clonotype originates from a man under 40 in good health. DNA of the CDR3: TGCGCCAGCAGCCAAGATTGGGAACTTGACTCTGACTACGAGCAGTACTTC. This sequence encodes CASSQDWELDSDYEQYF.